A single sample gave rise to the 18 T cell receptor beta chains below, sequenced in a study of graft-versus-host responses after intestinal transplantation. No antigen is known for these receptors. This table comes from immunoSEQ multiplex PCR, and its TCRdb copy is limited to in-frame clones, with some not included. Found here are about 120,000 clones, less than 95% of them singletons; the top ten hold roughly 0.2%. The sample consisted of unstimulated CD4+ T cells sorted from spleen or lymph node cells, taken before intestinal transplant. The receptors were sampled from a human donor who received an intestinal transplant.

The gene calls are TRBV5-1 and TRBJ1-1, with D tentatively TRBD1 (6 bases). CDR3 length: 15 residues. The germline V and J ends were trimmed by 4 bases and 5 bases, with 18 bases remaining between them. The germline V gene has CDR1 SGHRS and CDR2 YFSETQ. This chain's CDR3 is CASSITGSTGTEAFF. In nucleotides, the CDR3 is TGCGCCAGCAGCATAACAGGGTCTACCGGTACTGAAGCTTTCTTT.

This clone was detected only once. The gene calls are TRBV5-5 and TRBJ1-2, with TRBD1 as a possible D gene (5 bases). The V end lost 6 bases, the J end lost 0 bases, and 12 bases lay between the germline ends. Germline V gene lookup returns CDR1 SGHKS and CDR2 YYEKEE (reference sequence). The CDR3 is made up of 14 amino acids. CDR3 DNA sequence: TGTGCCAGCACCCCGTGGGGGGCTAACTATGGCTACACCTTC. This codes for CASTPWGANYGYTF. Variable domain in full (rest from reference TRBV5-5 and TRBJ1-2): DAGVTQSPTHLIKTRGQQVTLRCSPISGHKSVSWYQQVLGQGPQFIFQYYEKEERGRGNFPDRFSARQFPNYSSELNVNALLLGDSALYLCASTPWGANYGYTFGSGTRLTVV.

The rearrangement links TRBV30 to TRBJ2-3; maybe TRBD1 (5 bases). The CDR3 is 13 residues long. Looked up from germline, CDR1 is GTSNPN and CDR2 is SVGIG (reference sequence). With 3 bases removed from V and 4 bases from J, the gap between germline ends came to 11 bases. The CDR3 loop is CAWRIRVSDTQYF. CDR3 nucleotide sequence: TGTGCCTGGAGAATCAGGGTCTCAGATACGCAGTATTTT.

The CDR3 DNA follows: TGCGCCAGCAGCCAAGGGTACGGTAACTATGGCTACACCTTC. It encodes CASSQGYGNYGYTF. V usage is TRBV4-3 and J usage is TRBJ1-2; D gene uncertain. The CDR3 covers 14 residues. Germline V gene sequence: CDR1 LGHNA, CDR2 YSLEER. V was shortened by 1 base and J by 1 base, with 7 bases between the two germline ends.

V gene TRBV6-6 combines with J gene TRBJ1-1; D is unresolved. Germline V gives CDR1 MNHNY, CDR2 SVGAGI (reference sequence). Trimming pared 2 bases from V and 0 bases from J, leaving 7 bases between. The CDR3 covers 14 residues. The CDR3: CASSYQALNTEAFF. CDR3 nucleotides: TGTGCCAGCAGTTACCAGGCTTTGAACACTGAAGCTTTCTTT.

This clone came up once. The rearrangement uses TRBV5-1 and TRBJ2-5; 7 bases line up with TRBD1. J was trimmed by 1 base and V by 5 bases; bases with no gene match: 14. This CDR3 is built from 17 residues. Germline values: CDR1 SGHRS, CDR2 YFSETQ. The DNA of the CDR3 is TGCGCCAGCAGAAGACCCGGGACAGCCAAGTTCCAAGAGACCCAGTACTTC. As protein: CASRRPGTAKFQETQYF.

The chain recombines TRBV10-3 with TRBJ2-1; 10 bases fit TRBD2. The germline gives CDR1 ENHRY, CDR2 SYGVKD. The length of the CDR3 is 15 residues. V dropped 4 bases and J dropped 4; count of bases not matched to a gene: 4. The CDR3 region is CAISVGTSDYNEQFF. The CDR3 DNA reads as TGTGCCATCAGTGTTGGGACTAGCGATTACAATGAGCAGTTCTTC.

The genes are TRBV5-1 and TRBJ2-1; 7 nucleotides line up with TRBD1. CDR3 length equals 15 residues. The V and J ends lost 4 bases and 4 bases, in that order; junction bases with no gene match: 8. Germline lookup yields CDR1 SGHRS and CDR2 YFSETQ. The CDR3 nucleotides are TGCGCCAGCAGCCTCGCCGGGACAGTATACAATGAGCAGTTCTTC. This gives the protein CASSLAGTVYNEQFF.

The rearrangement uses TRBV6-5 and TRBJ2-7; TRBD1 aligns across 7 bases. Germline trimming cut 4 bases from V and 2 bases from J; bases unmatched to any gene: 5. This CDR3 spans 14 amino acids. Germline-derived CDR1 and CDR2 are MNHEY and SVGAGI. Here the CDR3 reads CASSSWTGAYEQYF. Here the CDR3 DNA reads TGTGCCAGCAGTTCCTGGACAGGAGCCTACGAGCAGTACTTC.

In DNA form, the CDR3 reads TGTGCCAGCTCACCAGGGACAGGGATCCACGAGCAGTACTTC. Encoded protein: CASSPGTGIHEQYF. V and J are TRBV18 and TRBJ2-7, with 9 bases fitting TRBD1. Germline values: CDR1 KGHSH, CDR2 LQKENI. The CDR3 is made up of 14 amino acids. J lost 5 bases, V lost 2 bases, and 4 bases had no gene match.

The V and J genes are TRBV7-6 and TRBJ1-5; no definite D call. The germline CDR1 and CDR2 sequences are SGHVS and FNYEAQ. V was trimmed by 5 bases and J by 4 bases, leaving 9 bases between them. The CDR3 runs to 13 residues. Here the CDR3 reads CASSISVNQPQHF. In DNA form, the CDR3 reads TGTGCCAGCAGCATATCCGTAAATCAGCCCCAGCATTTT.

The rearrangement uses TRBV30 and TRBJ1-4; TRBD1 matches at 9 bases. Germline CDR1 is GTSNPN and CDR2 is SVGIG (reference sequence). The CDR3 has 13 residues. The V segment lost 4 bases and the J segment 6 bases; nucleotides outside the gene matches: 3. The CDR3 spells CAWTRQGDEKLFF. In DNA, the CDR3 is TGTGCCTGGACGCGACAGGGGGATGAAAAACTGTTTTTT. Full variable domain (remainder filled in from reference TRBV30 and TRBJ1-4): SQTIHQWPATLVQPVGSPLSLECTVEGTSNPNLYWYRQAAGRGLQLLFYSVGIGQISSEVPQNLSASRPQDRQFILSSKKLLLSDSGFYLCAWTRQGDEKLFFGSGTQLSVL.

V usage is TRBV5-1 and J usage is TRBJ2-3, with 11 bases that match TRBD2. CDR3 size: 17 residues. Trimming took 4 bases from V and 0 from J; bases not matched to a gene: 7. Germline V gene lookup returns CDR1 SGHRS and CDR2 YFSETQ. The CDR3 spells CASSEVLAGGSTDTQYF. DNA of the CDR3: TGCGCCAGCAGCGAGGTCCTAGCGGGAGGTAGCACAGATACGCAGTATTTT.

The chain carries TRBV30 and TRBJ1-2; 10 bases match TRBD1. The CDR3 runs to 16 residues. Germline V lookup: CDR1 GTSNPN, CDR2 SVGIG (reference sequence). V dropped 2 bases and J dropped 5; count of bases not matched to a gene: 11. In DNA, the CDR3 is TGTGCCTGGAGTCGGGGCGACAGGGGGCGGCCATATGGCTACACCTTC. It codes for CAWSRGDRGRPYGYTF. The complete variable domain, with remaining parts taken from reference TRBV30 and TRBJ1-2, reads SQTIHQWPATLVQPVGSPLSLECTVEGTSNPNLYWYRQAAGRGLQLLFYSVGIGQISSEVPQNLSASRPQDRQFILSSKKLLLSDSGFYLCAWSRGDRGRPYGYTFGSGTRLTVV.

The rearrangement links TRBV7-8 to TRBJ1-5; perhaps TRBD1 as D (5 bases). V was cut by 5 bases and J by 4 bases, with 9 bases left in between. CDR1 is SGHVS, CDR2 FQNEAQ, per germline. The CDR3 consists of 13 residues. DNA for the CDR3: TGTGCCAGCAGCCTTCGACAGAATCAGCCCCAGCATTTT. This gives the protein CASSLRQNQPQHF.

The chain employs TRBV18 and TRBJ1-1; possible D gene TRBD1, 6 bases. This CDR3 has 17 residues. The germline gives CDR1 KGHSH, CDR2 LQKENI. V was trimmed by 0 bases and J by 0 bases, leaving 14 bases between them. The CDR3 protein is CASSPPGAGWLNTEAFF. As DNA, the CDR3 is TGTGCCAGCTCACCACCGGGGGCAGGGTGGCTGAACACTGAAGCTTTCTTT.

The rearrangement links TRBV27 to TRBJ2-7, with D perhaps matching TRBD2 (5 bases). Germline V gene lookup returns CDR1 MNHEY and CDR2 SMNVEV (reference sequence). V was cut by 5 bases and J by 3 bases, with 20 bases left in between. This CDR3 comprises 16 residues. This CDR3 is CASSASSREGYYEQYF. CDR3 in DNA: TGTGCCAGCAGTGCCTCTTCCCGGGAAGGGTACTACGAGCAGTACTTC.

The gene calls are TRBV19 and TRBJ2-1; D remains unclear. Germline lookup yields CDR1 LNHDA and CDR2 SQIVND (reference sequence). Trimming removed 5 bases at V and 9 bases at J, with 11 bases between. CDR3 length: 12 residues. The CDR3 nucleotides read TGTGCCAGTAGTCGCGGCGCTGTTGAGCAGTTCTTC. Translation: CASSRGAVEQFF. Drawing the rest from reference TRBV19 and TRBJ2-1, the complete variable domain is DGGITQSPKYLFRKEGQNVTLSCEQNLNHDAMYWYRQDPGQGLRLIYYSQIVNDFQKGDIAEGYSVSREKKESFPLTVTSAQKNPTAFYLCASSRGAVEQFFGPGTRLTVL.